Listed here is a single T cell receptor (beta chain). Its antigen remains undetermined. There are no base qualities to consult, and no much larger clone falls within one base. Untouched CD4+ T cells were isolated from Ficoll-separated PBMC by magnetic bead negative selection, reaching an average purity of nearly 98%. Magnetic beads were used to isolate untouched CD4+ T cells from Ficoll-separated PBMC, giving approximately 98% purity with negligible CD8+ contamination. Peripheral blood mononuclear cells came from the buffy coats of three healthy blood donors. All three donors were CMV seronegative. Genomic DNA was extracted with the DNeasy Blood & Tissue Kit. Genomic DNA from sorted CD137+CD4+ cells and from pre-culture CD4+ baseline samples of each subject was subjected to TCRB sequencing. The CDR3 has 18 amino acids, counting the end cysteine and phenylalanine. Here the CDR3 DNA is all that survives: 54 bases in frame from base 1. Clipping removes 0 bases from V and 2 bases from J, with 3 as the unmatched junction base count. From the germline V gene, CDR1 is SGHRS and CDR2 is YFSETQ.

This entry belongs to a study of T cell repertoires and HLA-DP antigens listed by TCRdb under 2018. For the wider study: An in vitro model of CD4+ T cell alloreactivity against allogeneic HLA-DP presented by transduced HeLa cells was used in the study. One alloantigen differed from self by one peptide-binding groove amino acid, whereas the other differed by ten, modelling structurally similar versus dissimilar alloantigens. The three donors were two male and one female, with ages ranging from the 18-to-29 to the 60-to-69 age band. On average, 218.4 ng of DNA went in for sorted CD137+CD4+ samples, versus roughly 1,300 ng for pre-culture CD4+ samples.

Overall study results and their limits: Average cumulative frequency of clones undetected before culture was 30% to 40% against one allele and around 50% against the other. Sorted CD137+ cells showed similar clonality against both alloantigens, at about 0.39, which was much higher than the approximately 0.04 seen in pre-culture samples. The study was limited by having only three donors, by relying on a non-physiological HeLa antigen-presenting system, and by using total CD4+ responder cells. Naive and memory CD4+ repertoires were not analysed separately.

The immunoSEQ multiplex PCR, with forward primers for 54 TRBV segments and reverse primers for 13 TRBJ segments, was used to amplify TCRB CDR3 regions. Pre-culture CD4+ samples were sequenced at deep resolution, targeting 200,000 T cell genomes. Sequencing of amplicons was performed on an Illumina HiSeq System, and 87 bp reads covering the CDR3 were generated. Concerning the study's data processing: Reads were corrected for PCR and sequencing errors, and CDR3 regions were defined by alignment to IMGT reference sequences. Synthetic template pools were used to estimate the numbers of templates and unique rearrangements. Clonality was computed as 1 minus Pielou's evenness. Richness was estimated with the Daley-Smith estimator. Morisita's index served as the measure of repertoire overlap. A clone counted as low-abundance if it appeared in cultured samples but went undetected in the pre-culture repertoire of the same donor. The immuneACCESS repertoire file appears here via TCRdb, limited to in-frame rearrangements. These files lack a portion of the clones; in checked studies, under half of the deficit traces to unresolved V genes, and the cause of the others is not known. V and J calls plus clone size are reproduced from that table; the DNA served to infer D and trimming. The sample table lists 90,000 to 130,000 clones, 85% to 95% of them with a count of one. About 0.3% of the sample rests with the top ten.

The sequence was obtained from a woman aged 18-29 years in good health and CMV-seronegative. The sample was CD4+ T cells from PBMCs. The chain is assembled from TRBV5-1 and TRBJ2-2, with 14 bases aligning to TRBD2. This receptor carries the CDR3 CASSLAGLAGANTGELFF. In nucleotides, the sequence is TGCGCCAGCAGCTTGGCGGGACTAGCGGGGGCTAACACCGGGGAGCTGTTTTTT.